The 20 T cell receptor beta chains reported below all come from one sample, sequenced in a study of T cells in Graves' hyperthyroidism and ophthalmopathy. Researchers took RNA transcripts and amplified the TCR beta CDR3 regions from them. The HTBI primer set drove a first-round RT-PCR of the TCR CDR3. One entry per CDR3 protein results from TCRdb running MiXCR on the multiplex PCR reads. The top ten clones hold roughly 8.2% of a sample with roughly 580,000 distinct CDR3 sequences, 46% of them seen once. The sample comprised peripheral blood or thyroid tissue (not recorded which). The receptor set was obtained from a woman younger than 35 with Graves' hyperthyroidism.

The chain joins TRBV7-9 to TRBJ1-2; TRBD1 agrees at 10 bases. Looked up from germline, CDR1 is SEHNR and CDR2 is FQNEAQ (reference sequence). The CDR3 has 16 residues. The V gene end was trimmed by 4 bases and the J gene end by 7 bases; junction bases not matched to a gene: 12. The CDR3 nucleotides are TGTGCCAGCAGCTCTCTCCGGGACAGGGGTTCAGGTGGCTACACCTTC. Amino acids: CASSSLRDRGSGGYTF.

The chain joins TRBV24-1 to TRBJ2-2, with a tentative D call TRBD1 (6 bases). CDR1 is KGHDR, CDR2 SFDVKD, per germline. V was trimmed by 3 bases and J by 3 bases, leaving 10 bases between them. This CDR3 has 15 amino acids. The CDR3 DNA sequence: TGTGCCACCAGTGATCCCAGGGGTGACACCGGGGAGCTGTTTTTT. Translating gives CATSDPRGDTGELFF.

The chain is built from TRBV29-1 and TRBJ1-1; D unclear. This CDR3 has 13 residues. Trimming took off 0 bases at V and 5 bases at J, with 10 bases between the two ends. CDR1 and CDR2 from the germline V gene are SQVTM and ANQGSEA. The CDR3 protein is CSVEEGKETEAFF. The DNA of the CDR3 is TGCAGCGTTGAAGAAGGGAAGGAGACTGAAGCTTTCTTT.

The chain employs TRBV15 and TRBJ2-7; TRBD2 agrees at 14 bases. CDR3 length: 16 residues. CDR1 LNHNV and CDR2 YYDKDF come from the germline V gene (reference sequence). V lost 2 bases, J lost 7 bases, and 7 bases stayed unmatched. The CDR3 DNA is TGTGCCACCAGCAGACGACTAGCGGGAGGGCCTCGAGAGCAGTACTTC. Protein sequence: CATSRRLAGGPREQYF.

This clonotype was picked up a small number of times. The chain uses TRBV7-9 and TRBJ2-7; 9 positions match TRBD2. CDR3 size: 17 residues. Trimming removed 7 bases from V and 3 bases from J; junction bases left unmatched: 16. Germline-derived CDR1 and CDR2 are SEHNR and FQNEAQ (reference sequence). DNA for the CDR3: TGTGCCAGCATCCCGCCGGCCCCTAGCGGGACCAACTACGAGCAGTACTTC. It specifies CASIPPAPSGTNYEQYF.

The chain recombines TRBV11-1 with TRBJ2-7, with D hard to call. Trimming left V 5 bases short and J 2 bases short, with 13 bases between. Germline V lookup: CDR1 SGHAT, CDR2 FQDESV (reference sequence). The CDR3 has 14 amino acids. The CDR3 coding sequence is TGTGCCAGCAGCGCGGACCCCCACCCCTACGAGCAGTACTTC. It codes for CASSADPHPYEQYF.

This clonotype has ten or more counts. This sequence joins TRBV25-1 and TRBJ1-2; 9 nucleotides align to TRBD1. The length of the CDR3 is 15 residues. Unmatched junction bases numbered 9, after V lost 5 bases and J lost 5 bases. Germline-derived CDR1 and CDR2 are MGHDK and SYGVNS. This chain's CDR3 is CASSPTGTGRYGYTF. CDR3 sequence (DNA): TGTGCCAGCAGTCCGACCGGGACAGGGCGTTATGGCTACACCTTC.

In its sample, this clonotype was seen a few times. V usage is TRBV19 and J usage is TRBJ1-1, with 9 nucleotides matching TRBD1. Germline V gives CDR1 LNHDA, CDR2 SQIVND (reference sequence). This CDR3 region has 19 residues. V lost 9 bases and J lost 5; bases outside the gene matches: 25. Written as DNA, the CDR3 is TGTGCCAGCCTACGGGGGGGGACAGGGAGGACCAAGGGTTGGACTGAAGCTTTCTTT. Its protein product is CASLRGGTGRTKGWTEAFF.

On this clonotype itself: A read error may be the cause here, since a much bigger clone is one base away. This chain connects TRBV2 to TRBJ1-2, with a tentative D call TRBD1 (5 bases). This CDR3 is built from 12 residues. Trimming took off 6 bases at V and 6 bases at J, with 11 bases between the two ends. The V gene's germline CDR1 is SNHLY and CDR2 FYNNEI. CDR3 loop: CASRETVDGYTF. DNA of the CDR3: TGTGCCAGCAGGGAGACAGTGGATGGCTACACCTTC.

This clonotype was seen a handful of times. The chain recombines TRBV7-3 with TRBJ2-2; TRBD1 matches 8 bases. Per germline, CDR1 SGHTA and CDR2 FQGTGA. The CDR3 runs to 15 residues. The V and J ends lost 0 bases and 4 bases, in that order; junction bases with no gene match: 1. This chain's CDR3 is CASSLTQGATGELFF. DNA of the CDR3: TGTGCCAGCAGCTTAACGCAGGGGGCCACCGGGGAGCTGTTTTTT.

The gene calls are TRBV7-2 and TRBJ1-1; D unresolved. The germline gives CDR1 SGHTA, CDR2 FQGNSA. The CDR3 contains 14 residues. Trimming cost V 8 bases and J 0 bases, with 13 bases left between them. CDR3: CASDPGQVNTEAFF. The CDR3 nucleotides read TGTGCCAGCGACCCCGGGCAGGTGAACACTGAAGCTTTCTTT. Looking up the rest from reference TRBV7-2 and TRBJ1-1 gives the full variable domain: GAGVSQSPSNKVTEKGKDVELRCDPISGHTALYWYRQSLGQGLEFLIYFQGNSAPDKSGLPSDRFSAERTGGSVSTLTIQRTQQEDSAVYLCASDPGQVNTEAFFGQGTRLTVV.

On this clonotype itself: This could be a read error, since a much larger clone is one nucleotide away. The J gene is TRBJ1-1, the V gene TRBV7-9; no definite D call. The CDR3 totals 13 residues. The germline V gene encodes CDR1 SEHNR and CDR2 FQNEAQ (reference sequence). In nucleotides, the CDR3 is TGTGCCGGCAGCTTAAACGGATACACTGAAGCTTTCTTT. It yields the protein CAGSLNGYTEAFF.

CDR3 sequence (DNA): TGTGCCACCAGCAGGGAGGTATCTAACTATGGCTACACCTTC. Amino acids: CATSREVSNYGYTF. The V call is TRBV15, the J call TRBJ1-2; D ambiguous. V lost 3 bases and J lost 0, with 8 bases in between. The germline V gene encodes CDR1 LNHNV and CDR2 YYDKDF (reference sequence). CDR3 length equals 14 residues.

Concerning this clonotype itself: A much more abundant neighbour one base away suggests this may be a read error. The chain carries TRBV7-3 and TRBJ2-5; the D gene could be TRBD1 or TRBD2 (6 bases each). The V end was cut by 7 bases, the J end by 9 bases, with 18 bases between. The germline gives CDR1 SGHTA, CDR2 FQGTGA. This CDR3 has 13 amino acids. CDR3 in DNA: TGTGCCAGCACCTCGGGGGCCGGGGAGGCCCAGTACTTC. Protein product: CASTSGAGEAQYF.

This clonotype was observed many times. The rearrangement joins TRBV7-9 to TRBJ1-4; 9 bases match TRBD1. J was trimmed by 6 bases and V by 4 bases; bases with no gene match: 3. Germline values: CDR1 SEHNR, CDR2 FQNEAQ (reference sequence). The CDR3 sequence is 14 residues long. CDR3 protein: CASSWDREYEKLFF. In DNA form, the CDR3 reads TGTGCCAGCAGCTGGGACAGGGAGTATGAAAAACTGTTTTTT.

The chain carries TRBV12-3 or TRBV12-4 and TRBJ2-5, with a weak D call TRBD1 (6 bases). The CDR3 is 13 amino acids. With 3 bases removed from V and 10 bases from J, the gap between germline ends came to 15 bases. CDR3 loop: CASSFSGKGGQYF. CDR3 DNA: TGTGCCAGCAGTTTCTCGGGCAAAGGGGGCCAGTACTTC.

This clonotype has a handful of counts. The chain employs TRBV20-1 and TRBJ2-5, with 9 positions matching TRBD2. This CDR3 contains 15 residues. Germline values: CDR1 DFQATT, CDR2 SNEGSKA (reference sequence). Unmatched junction bases numbered 6, after V lost 0 bases and J lost 4 bases. Here the CDR3 reads CSARDLAGGSETQYF. CDR3 in DNA: TGCAGTGCTAGAGATCTCGCGGGAGGGTCAGAGACCCAGTACTTC.

This clonotype showed up just once. The gene calls are TRBV2 and TRBJ1-4, with a possible D match to TRBD1 (6 bases). The V end was cut by 6 bases, the J end by 14 bases, with 22 bases between. The CDR3 extends over 14 amino acids. Germline V CDR1 and CDR2: SNHLY, FYNNEI. As DNA, the CDR3 is TGTGCCAGCAGCGAGACAGGCCCTAAGGGTTGTCTGTTTTTT. As protein: CASSETGPKGCLFF.

With regard to this clonotype: This may be a read error: a much more frequent sequence differs by one nucleotide. Here the CDR3 omits its conserved ending phenylalanine or tryptophan, so a read error is the likely source. V is TRBV7-2 and J is TRBJ1-1; D not resolved. This CDR3 has 13 amino acids. Germline loops: CDR1 SGHTA, CDR2 FQGNSA. Trimming took 2 bases from V and 4 from J, leaving 8 bases between them. The DNA of the CDR3 is TGTGCCAGCAGCTTATCGTCAGTCACTGAAGCTTTCCTT. Residues: CASSLSSVTEAFL.

This clonotype was seen only once. Given a much more abundant clone one base away, this may be a read error. The rearrangement uses TRBV15 and TRBJ2-7; TRBD2 matches at 7 bases. The V and J ends lost 0 bases and 5 bases, in that order; junction bases with no gene match: 13. CDR3 length: 17 amino acids. CDR1 LNHNV and CDR2 YYDKDF come from the germline V gene (reference sequence). The CDR3 here is CATSRDRVGRRGDEQYF. The CDR3 bases are TGTGCCACCAGCAGAGATCGCGTCGGGAGGAGGGGAGACGAGCAGTACTTC.